The present entry profiles one TCR beta chain with its context. Antigen specificity is unknown. This sample is part of a study of CXCR3-negative and CXCR3-positive naive CD8 T cells. Whole-study results and caveats: Researchers report that CXCR3-positive naive cells carry more hydrophobic TRB CDR3s than CXCR3-negative naive cells. Sequencing showed both naive subsets with comparably high diversity, and memory CD8+ cells much lower.

The CDR3 totals 15 residues. CDR1 is SGHVS, CDR2 FQNEAQ, per germline. Through 5' RACE with UMI labels, the TRB cDNA libraries were prepared. TCRdb re-called the 5' RACE reads and catalogs CDR3 proteins one per entry, DNA excluded. The specimen's table records roughly 80,000 distinct CDR3 sequences. Naive CD8+ T cells displayed a CD45RO-CCR7+CD27+CD95- phenotype. The receptor comes from a human donor in good health. Some clones in this sample may be carry-over from other donors' samples. Sequenced sample: naive CXCR3+ CD8+ T cells from blood. Specified subset: CD45RO-CCR7+CD27+CD95- naive CD8+ T cells expressing CXCR3 (TNR3+). The chain joins TRBV7-8 to TRBJ2-7; the TCRdb call, TRBD1, lacks DNA for checking. The CDR3 here is CASSFTGTGPHEQYF. The whole variable domain, remainder taken from reference TRBV7-8 and TRBJ2-7, is GAGVSQSPRYKVAKRGQDVALRCDPISGHVSLFWYQQALGQGPEFLTYFQNEAQLDKSGLPSDRFFAERPEGSVSTLKIQRTQQEDSAVYLCASSFTGTGPHEQYFGPGTRLTVT.